The 4 T cell receptor beta chains reported below all come from one sample, sequenced in a study of cytomegalovirus exposure and HLA in healthy donors. Clones were sequenced by immunoSEQ multiplex PCR, and TCRdb holds only the in-frame ones, with some missing. The table lists around 150,000 clones, around four fifths of them singletons, with about 2.3% in the top ten. Sequences were obtained from PBMCs. All receptors derive from a man aged 30-40 years in good health and CMV-seropositive.

This clone was seen just once. V is TRBV21-1 and J is TRBJ1-5. TRBV21-1 is annotated as a pseudogene. The CDR3 consists of 16 residues. The CDR3 DNA follows: TGTGCCAGCAGCAAACATGGTCCCAGCGGCAATCAGCCCCAGCATTTT. This translates into CASSKHGPSGNQPQHF.

CDR3 in amino acids: CAIGTGGLYTEAFF. The CDR3 bases are TGTGCCATCGGAACAGGGGGCCTTTACACTGAAGCTTTCTTT. The rearrangement uses TRBV10-3 and TRBJ1-1, with 9 bases aligning to TRBD1. The CDR3 spans 14 residues. Germline V CDR1 and CDR2: ENHRY, SYGVKD. The V and J ends lost 8 bases and 3 bases, in that order; junction bases with no gene match: 7.

The V call is TRBV19, the J call TRBJ1-4, with 7 nucleotides matching TRBD1. The ends lost 5 bases at V and 5 bases at J; junction bases unmatched: 17. The CDR3 sequence is 18 residues long. The germline gives CDR1 LNHDA, CDR2 SQIVND (reference sequence). CDR3: CASSSTNVQGSPNEKLFF. Here the CDR3 DNA reads TGTGCCAGTAGTTCGACCAACGTACAGGGGTCCCCGAATGAAAAACTGTTTTTT.

This rearrangement joins TRBV6-5 to TRBJ2-3; TRBD2 aligns across 7 bases. CDR3 length equals 13 residues. From germline, CDR1 is MNHEY and CDR2 SVGAGI. V trimming: 6 bases; J trimming: 3 bases; junction bases outside the gene matches: 3. Here the CDR3 DNA reads TGTGCCAGCAGAAGAGCGGGAACAGATACGCAGTATTTT. Protein: CASRRAGTDTQYF.